A single sample gave rise to the 15 T cell receptor beta chains below, sequenced in a study of identical twins. TCRdb reprocessed the 5' RACE reads with MiXCR, giving one entry per CDR3 protein. The data hold approximately 300,000 distinct CDR3 sequences, with roughly 9.7% observed a single time. These same records also appear under a second study, on yellow fever vaccine responses in identical twins.

What was sequenced was CD8+ T cells sorted from blood. The receptors here all came from a woman aged 18-30 years in good health.

This clonotype was detected a few times. V and J are TRBV25-1 and TRBJ1-6; TRBD1 aligns across 10 bases. Losses at the gene ends were 2 bases for V and 0 bases for J; bases not matched to a gene: 1. CDR3 length: 17 residues. The germline V gene has CDR1 MGHDK and CDR2 SYGVNS. CDR3 sequence reads: CASSEGTGDSYNSPLHF. CDR3 coding DNA: TGTGCCAGCAGTGAAGGGACAGGGGACTCCTATAATTCACCCCTCCACTTT. Combining the CDR3 with reference TRBV25-1 and TRBJ1-6 gives the whole variable domain EADIYQTPRYLVIGTGKKITLECSQTMGHDKMYWYQQDPGMELHLIHYSYGVNSTEKGDLSSESTVSRIRTEHFPLTLESARPSHTSQYLCASSEGTGDSYNSPLHFGNGTRLTVT.

V and J are TRBV7-8 and TRBJ2-2, with D perhaps TRBD1 (5 bases). CDR3 length: 16 residues. CDR1 SGHVS and CDR2 FQNEAQ come from the germline V gene. V was cut by 5 bases and J by 4 bases, with 17 bases left in between. This CDR3 is CASSPLRGVGTGELFF. The CDR3 DNA follows: TGTGCCAGCAGCCCGCTAAGGGGCGTTGGCACCGGGGAGCTGTTTTTT.

This clonotype was recorded at least ten times. V gene TRBV7-6 combines with J gene TRBJ1-1, with 9 bases matching TRBD1. After removal of 2 bases from V and 1 base from J, the junction contained 8 bases not matched to a gene. There are 17 residues in the CDR3. Per the germline V gene, CDR1 is SGHVS and CDR2 is FNYEAQ. The CDR3: CASSLPRDRDENTEAFF. The CDR3 DNA follows: TGTGCCAGCAGCTTACCCCGGGACAGGGACGAGAACACTGAAGCTTTCTTT.

This clonotype was recorded at least ten times. V is TRBV7-9 and J is TRBJ2-7; a possible D gene is TRBD2 (6 bases). Trimming shortened V by 6 bases and J by 5 bases, and 23 bases separated the two germline ends. Looked up from germline, CDR1 is SEHNR and CDR2 is FQNEAQ (reference sequence). CDR3 size: 16 residues. The DNA for the CDR3 is TGTGCCAGCAGATCTTTTCCAACAGGCGGGGTCCACGAGCAGTACTTC. Translated, it gives CASRSFPTGGVHEQYF.

This clonotype has a count of ten or more. This chain joins TRBV7-3 and TRBJ2-3; 9 bases match TRBD1. V lost 5 bases, J lost 4 bases, and 4 bases stayed unmatched. The CDR3 has 14 amino acids. Germline CDR1 and CDR2: SGHTA and FQGTGA. The CDR3 region is CASSQTGGPDTQYF. The CDR3 nucleotides are TGTGCCAGCAGCCAAACAGGGGGCCCAGATACGCAGTATTTT.

The table lists this clonotype with many counts. The rearrangement uses TRBV12-3 or TRBV12-4 and TRBJ2-1; no reliable D call. With 2 bases removed from V and 0 bases from J, the gap between germline ends came to 8 bases. The CDR3 has 15 amino acids. CDR3 bases: TGTGCCAGCAGTTTAACAGAGAGCTCCTACAATGAGCAGTTCTTC. Its protein product is CASSLTESSYNEQFF.

The rearrangement uses TRBV7-9 and TRBJ2-4, with 7 bases fitting TRBD1. Germline CDR1 SEHNR, CDR2 FQNEAQ (reference sequence). V trimming: 5 bases; J trimming: 0 bases; junction bases outside the gene matches: 7. This CDR3 region has 16 residues. The CDR3 loop reads CASSTGQTLAKNIQYF. Here the CDR3 DNA reads TGTGCCAGCAGCACGGGACAGACCCTAGCCAAAAACATTCAGTACTTC.

Many counts were recorded for this clonotype. The genes are TRBV4-1 and TRBJ2-5, with a possible D match to TRBD1 (6 bases). This CDR3 has 17 amino acids. Trimming pared 1 base from V and 1 base from J, leaving 16 bases between. The germline gives CDR1 MGHRA, CDR2 YSYEKL. The CDR3 protein is CASSQVFLTGSQETQYF. CDR3 sequence (DNA): TGCGCCAGCAGCCAAGTTTTCTTGACAGGCAGCCAAGAGACCCAGTACTTC.

This clonotype has ten or more counts. The genes are TRBV7-2 and TRBJ2-5; D perhaps matches TRBD2 (5 bases). Per germline, CDR1 SGHTA and CDR2 FQGNSA. V gave up 3 bases and J gave up 4 bases, with 15 bases separating them. This CDR3 contains 15 residues. CDR3 in DNA: TGTGCCAGCAGCTTTAATCGTGGCGAGGGAGAGACCCAGTACTTC. It is translated as CASSFNRGEGETQYF.

This clonotype was detected ten times or more. The CDR3 protein is CSVATGDSGKLFF. The CDR3 coding sequence is TGCAGCGTTGCGACAGGGGACAGTGGTAAACTGTTTTTT. The chain recombines TRBV29-1 with TRBJ1-4; 8 nucleotides line up with TRBD1. This CDR3 is built from 13 residues. Per germline, CDR1 SQVTM and CDR2 ANQGSEA. The junction had 9 bases not matched to a gene; V was cut back by 4 bases and J by 11 bases.

This clonotype appeared a few times. CDR3 coding DNA: TGTGCCAGCAGCTTAGCCGGGGAGCTATTCTACGAGCAGTACTTC. It is translated as CASSLAGELFYEQYF. The rearrangement links TRBV7-9 to TRBJ2-7; tentative D call: TRBD2 (5 bases). The length of the CDR3 is 15 residues. From germline, CDR1 is SEHNR and CDR2 FQNEAQ (reference sequence). Trimming removed 0 bases at V and 3 bases at J, with 12 bases between. The whole variable domain, filled in from reference TRBV7-9 and TRBJ2-7, reads DTGVSQNPRHKITKRGQNVTFRCDPISEHNRLYWYRQTLGQGPEFLTYFQNEAQLEKSRLLSDRFSAERPKGSFSTLEIQRTEQGDSAMYLCASSLAGELFYEQYFGPGTRLTVT.

This clonotype was counted only a few times. The gene calls are TRBV6-2 or TRBV6-3 and TRBJ2-5; the D gene could be TRBD1 or TRBD2 (5 bases each). This CDR3 has 16 amino acids. Between the trimmed V and J ends, which lost 1 base and 5 bases, there was a span of 17 bases. Germline V gives CDR1 MNHEY, CDR2 SVGEGT. The CDR3 DNA sequence: TGTGCCAGCAGTTACTGGGGGACCAGGCCCTGGGAGACCCAGTACTTC. Protein product: CASSYWGTRPWETQYF.

V and J are TRBV11-2 and TRBJ1-2; possible D gene TRBD1, 6 bases. Germline V gives CDR1 SGHAT, CDR2 FQNNGV. Between the trimmed V and J ends, which lost 5 bases and 9 bases, there was a span of 10 bases. This CDR3 region has 11 residues. The DNA of the CDR3 is TGTGCCAGCAGCGTGCAGGGGAGCTACACCTTC. The encoded protein is CASSVQGSYTF. The whole variable domain, remainder taken from reference TRBV11-2 and TRBJ1-2, is EAGVAQSPRYKIIEKRQSVAFWCNPISGHATLYWYQQILGQGPKLLIQFQNNGVVDDSQLPKDRFSAERLKGVDSTLKIQPAKLEDSAVYLCASSVQGSYTFGSGTRLTVV.

The chain uses TRBV20-1 and TRBJ2-2; the D gene could be TRBD1 or TRBD2 (7 bases each). The CDR3 contains 14 residues. Trimming took 3 bases from V and 7 from J, leaving 15 bases between them. Germline CDR1 reads DFQATT; CDR2 reads SNEGSKA (reference sequence). The CDR3 sequence is CSASWGGQLGELFF. CDR3 coding DNA: TGCAGTGCTAGTTGGGGGGGACAGCTCGGGGAGCTGTTTTTT.

V gene TRBV4-3 combines with J gene TRBJ2-3; the D gene is possibly TRBD1 (6 bases). The V end lost 1 base, the J end lost 6 bases, and 23 bases lay between the germline ends. The CDR3 spans 18 residues. Looked up from germline, CDR1 is LGHNA and CDR2 is YSLEER. The CDR3 nucleotides read TGCGCCAGCAGCCAAGGGCGAAGGGGCAGGGGCCACCGGGATACGCAGTATTTT. Translating gives CASSQGRRGRGHRDTQYF.